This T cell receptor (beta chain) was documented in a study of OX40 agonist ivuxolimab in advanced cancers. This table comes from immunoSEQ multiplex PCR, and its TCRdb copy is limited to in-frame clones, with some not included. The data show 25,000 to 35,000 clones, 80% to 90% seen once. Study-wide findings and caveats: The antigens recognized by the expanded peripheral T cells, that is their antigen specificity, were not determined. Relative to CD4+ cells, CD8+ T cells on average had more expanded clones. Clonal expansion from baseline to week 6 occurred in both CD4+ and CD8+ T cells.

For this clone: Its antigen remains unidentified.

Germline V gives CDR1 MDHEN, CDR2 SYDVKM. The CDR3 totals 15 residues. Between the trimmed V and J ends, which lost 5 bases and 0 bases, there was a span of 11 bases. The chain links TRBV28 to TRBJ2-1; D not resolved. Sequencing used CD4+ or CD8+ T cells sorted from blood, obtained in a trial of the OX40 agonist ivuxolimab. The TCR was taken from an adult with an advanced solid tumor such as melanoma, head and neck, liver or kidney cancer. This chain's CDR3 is CASSISASSYNEQFF. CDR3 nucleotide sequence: TGTGCCAGCAGTATCTCTGCGAGCTCCTACAATGAGCAGTTCTTC.